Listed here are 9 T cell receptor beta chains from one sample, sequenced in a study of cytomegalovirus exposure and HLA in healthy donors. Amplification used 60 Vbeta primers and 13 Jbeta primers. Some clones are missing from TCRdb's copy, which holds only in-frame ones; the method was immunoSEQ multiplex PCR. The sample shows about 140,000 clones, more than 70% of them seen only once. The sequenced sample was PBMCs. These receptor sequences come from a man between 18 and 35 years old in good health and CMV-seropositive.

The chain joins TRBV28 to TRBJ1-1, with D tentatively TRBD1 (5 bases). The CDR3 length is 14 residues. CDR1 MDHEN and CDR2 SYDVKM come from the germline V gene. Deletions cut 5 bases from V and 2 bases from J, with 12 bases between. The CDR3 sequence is CASSQGTFNTEAFF. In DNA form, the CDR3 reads TGTGCCAGCAGTCAAGGGACTTTTAACACTGAAGCTTTCTTT.

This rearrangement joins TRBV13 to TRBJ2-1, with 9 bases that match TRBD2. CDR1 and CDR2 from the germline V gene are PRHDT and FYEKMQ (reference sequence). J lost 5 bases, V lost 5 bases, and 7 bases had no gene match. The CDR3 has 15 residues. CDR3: CASSTPGTSHNEQFF. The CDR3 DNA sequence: TGTGCCAGCAGCACCCCCGGGACTAGCCACAATGAGCAGTTCTTC.

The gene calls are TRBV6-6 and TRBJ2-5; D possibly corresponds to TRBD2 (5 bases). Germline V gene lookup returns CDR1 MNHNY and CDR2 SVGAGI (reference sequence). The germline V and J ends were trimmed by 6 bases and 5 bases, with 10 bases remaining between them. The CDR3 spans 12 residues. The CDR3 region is CASRGLRETQYF. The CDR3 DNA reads TGTGCCAGCAGAGGACTGAGGGAGACCCAGTACTTC.

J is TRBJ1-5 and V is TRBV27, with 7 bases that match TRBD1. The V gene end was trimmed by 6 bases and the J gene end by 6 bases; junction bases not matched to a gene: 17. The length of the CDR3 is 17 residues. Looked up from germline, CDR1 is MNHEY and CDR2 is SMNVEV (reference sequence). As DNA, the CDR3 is TGTGCCAGCAGCCCACGGCCCCCAGGGGGGCGCGTTCAGCCCCAGCATTTT. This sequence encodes CASSPRPPGGRVQPQHF.

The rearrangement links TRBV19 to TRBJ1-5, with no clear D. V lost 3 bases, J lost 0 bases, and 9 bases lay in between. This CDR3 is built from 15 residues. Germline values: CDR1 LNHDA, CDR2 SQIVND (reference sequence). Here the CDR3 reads CASSISGNSNQPQHF. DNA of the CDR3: TGTGCCAGTAGTATCTCCGGGAATAGCAATCAGCCCCAGCATTTT. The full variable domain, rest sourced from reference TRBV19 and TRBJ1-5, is DGGITQSPKYLFRKEGQNVTLSCEQNLNHDAMYWYRQDPGQGLRLIYYSQIVNDFQKGDIAEGYSVSREKKESFPLTVTSAQKNPTAFYLCASSISGNSNQPQHFGDGTRLSIL.

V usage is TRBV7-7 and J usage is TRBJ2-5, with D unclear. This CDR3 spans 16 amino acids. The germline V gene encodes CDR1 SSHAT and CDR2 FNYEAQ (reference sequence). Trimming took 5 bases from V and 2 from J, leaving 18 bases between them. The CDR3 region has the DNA TGTGCCAGCAGCCTCAGACCTCAACAGTTACAAGAGACCCAGTACTTC. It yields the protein CASSLRPQQLQETQYF. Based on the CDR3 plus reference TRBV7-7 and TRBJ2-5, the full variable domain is GAGVSQSPRYKVTKRGQDVTLRCDPISSHATLYWYQQALGQGPEFLTYFNYEAQPDKSGLPSDRFSAERPEGSISTLTIQRTEQRDSAMYRCASSLRPQQLQETQYFGPGTRLLVL.

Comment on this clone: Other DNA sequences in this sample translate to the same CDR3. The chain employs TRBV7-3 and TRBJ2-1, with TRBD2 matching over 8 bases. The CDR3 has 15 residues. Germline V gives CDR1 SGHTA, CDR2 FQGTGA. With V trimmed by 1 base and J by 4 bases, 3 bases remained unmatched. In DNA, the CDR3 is TGTGCCAGCAGCTTAATCGGGGGGGCGTACAATGAGCAGTTCTTC. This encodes CASSLIGGAYNEQFF. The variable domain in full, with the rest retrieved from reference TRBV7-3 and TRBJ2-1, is GAGVSQTPSNKVTEKGKYVELRCDPISGHTALYWYRQSLGQGPEFLIYFQGTGAADDSGLPNDRFFAVRPEGSVSTLKIQRTERGDSAVYLCASSLIGGAYNEQFFGPGTRLTVL.

The CDR3 spells CASSSATTETQYF. The DNA of the CDR3 is TGCGCCAGCAGCTCTGCCACAACAGAGACCCAGTACTTC. The chain joins TRBV5-1 to TRBJ2-5; D is undetermined. Germline loops: CDR1 SGHRS, CDR2 YFSETQ. The V end was cut by 3 bases, the J end by 4 bases, with 10 bases between. The CDR3 length is 13 residues.

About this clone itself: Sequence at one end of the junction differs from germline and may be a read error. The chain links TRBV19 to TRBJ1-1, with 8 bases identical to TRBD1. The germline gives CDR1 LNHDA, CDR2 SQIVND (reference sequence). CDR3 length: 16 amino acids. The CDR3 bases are TGTGCCAGTCGTATGAGCAGGGGGCCTTTGAACACTGAAGCTTTCTTT. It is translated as CASRMSRGPLNTEAFF.